A single sample is the source of the 9 T cell receptor beta chains below, sequenced in a study of blood T cell repertoires in COVID-19. Repertoires were generated with immunoSEQ multiplex PCR, while TCRdb's copy carries only in-frame clones and drops some. The sample has almost 20,000 clones, 90% to 95% seen once. The material sequenced was peripheral blood. Receptor source: a woman aged 45-65 years with active COVID-19.

This clone was seen a handful of times. This chain connects TRBV2 to TRBJ1-1; D not certain. The CDR3 length is 12 residues. Germline CDR1 reads SNHLY; CDR2 reads FYNNEI. V was clipped by 4 bases and J by 1 base, with 4 bases between them. CDR3 sequence: CASSVRNTEAFF. The DNA for the CDR3 is TGTGCCAGCAGTGTGAGGAACACTGAAGCTTTCTTT. The full variable domain, in which reference TRBV2 and TRBJ1-1 provide the parts outside the CDR3, is EPEVTQTPSHQVTQMGQEVILRCVPISNHLYFYWYRQILGQKVEFLVSFYNNEISEKSEIFDDQFSVERPDGSNFTLKIRSTKLEDSAMYFCASSVRNTEAFFGQGTRLTVV.

V and J are TRBV29-1 and TRBJ2-6; 10 bases agree with TRBD1. The CDR3 sequence is 17 residues long. Trimming at V came to 1 base and at J to 4 bases, leaving 7 bases not matched to a gene. Germline-derived CDR1 and CDR2 are SQVTM and ANQGSEA. The CDR3 is CSVEAPGQGVGANVLTF. In DNA, the CDR3 is TGCAGCGTTGAAGCCCCCGGACAGGGGGTCGGGGCCAACGTCCTGACTTTC.

The J gene is TRBJ2-2, the V gene TRBV2; the match to TRBD2 covers 12 bases. The CDR3 spans 16 residues. V lost 4 bases, J lost 6 bases, and 6 bases stayed unmatched. The germline V gene has CDR1 SNHLY and CDR2 FYNNEI. The CDR3 loop is CASSAGTSGSAGELFF. As DNA, the CDR3 is TGTGCCAGCAGTGCCGGGACTAGCGGGTCGGCCGGGGAGCTGTTTTTT.

The chain has TRBV30 and TRBJ2-7, with TRBD2 matching over 10 bases. Trimming cost V 0 bases and J 3 bases; bases outside gene matches: 5. CDR1 is GTSNPN and CDR2 is SVGIG in the germline V gene (reference sequence). This CDR3 region has 15 residues. The CDR3 DNA sequence: TGTGCCTGGAGTGTAGCGGGAGGGCCGAGCTACGAGCAGTACTTC. Protein: CAWSVAGGPSYEQYF.

This clone was detected once. This sequence joins TRBV19 and TRBJ2-3; possibly TRBD2 for D (6 bases). CDR3 length: 14 residues. Per germline, CDR1 LNHDA and CDR2 SQIVND (reference sequence). Trimming stripped 4 bases from V and 3 bases from J, with 11 bases between. The CDR3 is CASSRLEGTDTQYF. As DNA, the CDR3 is TGTGCCAGTAGTAGACTAGAGGGAACAGATACGCAGTATTTT.

This chain uses TRBV2 with TRBJ2-5, with D maybe TRBD1 (6 bases). The CDR3 sequence is 14 residues long. Germline V CDR1 and CDR2: SNHLY, FYNNEI. Deletions cut 2 bases from V and 2 bases from J, with 9 bases between. The CDR3 sequence is CASSERTDQETQYF. The CDR3 DNA follows: TGTGCCAGCAGTGAAAGGACAGATCAAGAGACCCAGTACTTC.

The rearrangement links TRBV4-1 to TRBJ1-6, with D unresolved. Germline CDR1 reads MGHRA; CDR2 reads YSYEKL. CDR3 length equals 15 residues. Trimming took 0 bases from V and 7 from J, leaving 10 bases between them. The CDR3 DNA sequence: TGCGCCAGCAGCCAAGATCTGTCACAGAATTCACCCCTCCACTTT. Its protein product is CASSQDLSQNSPLHF.

The J gene is TRBJ1-6, the V gene TRBV6-5; tentative D call: TRBD1 (6 bases). CDR1 is MNHEY, CDR2 SVGAGI, per germline. The CDR3 extends over 12 amino acids. Trimming took off 8 bases at V and 11 bases at J, with 13 bases between the two ends. For the CDR3, the DNA is TGTGCCAGCGGCAGGGGATTTCCACCCCTCCACTTT. This encodes CASGRGFPPLHF.

This chain links TRBV5-6 with TRBJ2-4; 10 bases line up with TRBD2. The CDR3 sequence is 18 residues long. Per the germline V gene, CDR1 is SGHDT and CDR2 is YYEEEE. V was pared by 0 bases and J by 8 bases, with 14 bases of the junction left unmatched. CDR3 amino acids: CASSLGPPSGSGRDIQYF. CDR3 nucleotide sequence: TGTGCCAGCAGCTTGGGGCCCCCTAGCGGGAGCGGGCGGGACATTCAGTACTTC. Full variable domain (remainder filled in from reference TRBV5-6 and TRBJ2-4): DAGVTQSPTHLIKTRGQQVTLRCSPKSGHDTVSWYQQALGQGPQFIFQYYEEEERQRGNFPDRFSGHQFPNYSSELNVNALLLGDSALYLCASSLGPPSGSGRDIQYFGAGTRLSVL.